This TCR beta chain was captured by sequencing in a study of blood T cell repertoires in COVID-19. Per the authors' pipeline: Reference gene primer amplification gave estimated nucleated cell counts. Produced via immunoSEQ multiplex PCR; TCRdb's table is partial and in-frame only. For V, J and clone size, that table is used; D and trimming come from the DNA. The sample shows 150,000 to 200,000 clones, roughly 77% of them seen only once. The germline gives CDR1 KGHSH, CDR2 LQKENI. V shed 2 bases and J shed 5 bases, with 12 bases lying between them. The CDR3 is made up of 14 amino acids. The receptor comes from a woman between 50 and 59 years old with acute COVID-19. The chain links TRBV18 to TRBJ1-2, with D tentatively TRBD1 (6 bases). Sequencing was done on a sample of PBMCs or T cells enriched from blood (not recorded which). The CDR3 DNA follows: TGTGCCAGCTCACCAGGGACACCACCGTATGGCTACACCTTC. It translates to CASSPGTPPYGYTF.